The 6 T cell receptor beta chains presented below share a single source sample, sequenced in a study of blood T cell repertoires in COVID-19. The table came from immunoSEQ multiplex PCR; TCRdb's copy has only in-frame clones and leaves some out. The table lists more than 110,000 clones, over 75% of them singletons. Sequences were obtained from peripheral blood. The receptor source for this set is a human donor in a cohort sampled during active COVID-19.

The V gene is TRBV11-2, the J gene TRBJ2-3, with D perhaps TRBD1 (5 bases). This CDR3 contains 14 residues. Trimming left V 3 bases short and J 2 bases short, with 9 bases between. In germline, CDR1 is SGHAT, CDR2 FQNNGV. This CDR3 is CASSLSGYTDTQYF. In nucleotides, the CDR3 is TGTGCCAGCAGCTTGTCAGGGTACACAGATACGCAGTATTTT.

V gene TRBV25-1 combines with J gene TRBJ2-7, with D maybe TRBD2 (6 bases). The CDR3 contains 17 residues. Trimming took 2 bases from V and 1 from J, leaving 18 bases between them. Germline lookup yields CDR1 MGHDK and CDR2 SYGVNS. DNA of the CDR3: TGTGCCAGCAGTGAAGTCCGAGGGACTTTAGGTTCCTACGAGCAGTACGTC. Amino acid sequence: CASSEVRGTLGSYEQYV.

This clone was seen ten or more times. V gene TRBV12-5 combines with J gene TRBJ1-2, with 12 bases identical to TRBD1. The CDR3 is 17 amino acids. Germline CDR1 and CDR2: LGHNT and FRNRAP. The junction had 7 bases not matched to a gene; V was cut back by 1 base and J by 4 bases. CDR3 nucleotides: TGTGCTAGTGGTTTGGCCTCCCGGGGACAGGGGGCCTATGGCTACACCTTC. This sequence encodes CASGLASRGQGAYGYTF.

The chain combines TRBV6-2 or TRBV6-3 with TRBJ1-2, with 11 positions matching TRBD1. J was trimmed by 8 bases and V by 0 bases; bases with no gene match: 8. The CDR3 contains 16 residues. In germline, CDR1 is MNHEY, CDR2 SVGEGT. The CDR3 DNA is TGTGCCAGCAGTTACTCTGGACAGGGGGCGAAAAACGGCTACACCTTC. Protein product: CASSYSGQGAKNGYTF.

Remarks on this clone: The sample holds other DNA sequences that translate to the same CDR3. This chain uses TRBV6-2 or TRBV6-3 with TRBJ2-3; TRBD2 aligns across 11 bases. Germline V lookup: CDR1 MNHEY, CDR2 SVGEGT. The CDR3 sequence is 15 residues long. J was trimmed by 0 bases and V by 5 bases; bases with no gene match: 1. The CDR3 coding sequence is TGTGCCAGCAGTAGACTAGCGGGGAGCACAGATACGCAGTATTTT. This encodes CASSRLAGSTDTQYF.

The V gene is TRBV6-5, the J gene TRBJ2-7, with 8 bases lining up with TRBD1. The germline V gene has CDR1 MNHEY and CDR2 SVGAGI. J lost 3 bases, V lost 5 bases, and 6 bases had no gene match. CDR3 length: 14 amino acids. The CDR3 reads CASSPPGQVYEQYF. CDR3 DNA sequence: TGTGCCAGCAGTCCCCCGGGACAGGTCTACGAGCAGTACTTC.